One and the same sample provided the 32 T cell receptor beta chains below, sequenced in a study of blood T cells in healthy people across ages. Together with a sample-barcoded 5' primer, a J-beta primer mix was included in a second PCR lasting about 7 to 11 cycles. MiXCR was run by TCRdb on the 5' RACE reads, yielding one entry per CDR3 protein. The table records about 1 million distinct CDR3 sequences, 45% of them present only once. The specimen sequenced was blood. The source of these receptors is a woman in her fifties or sixties in good health.

Ten or more counts support this clonotype. The rearrangement links TRBV7-2 to TRBJ2-3; possibly TRBD1 for D (6 bases). Germline values: CDR1 SGHTA, CDR2 FQGNSA. The CDR3 extends over 15 amino acids. V shed 1 base and J shed 0 bases, with 8 bases lying between them. The CDR3: CASSLDRVSTDTQYF. As DNA, the CDR3 is TGTGCCAGCAGCTTAGACAGGGTGAGCACAGATACGCAGTATTTT.

This clonotype came up a few times. V is TRBV2 and J is TRBJ2-1, with 8 bases that match TRBD2. V shed 3 bases, J shed 1 base, and the junction held 2 bases outside the gene matches. Germline V gene sequence: CDR1 SNHLY, CDR2 FYNNEI. This CDR3 region has 15 residues. The CDR3 DNA follows: TGTGCCAGCAGTGAGGGACTAGTGTCCTACAATGAGCAGTTCTTC. This encodes CASSEGLVSYNEQFF. Drawing the rest from reference TRBV2 and TRBJ2-1, the complete variable domain is EPEVTQTPSHQVTQMGQEVILRCVPISNHLYFYWYRQILGQKVEFLVSFYNNEISEKSEIFDDQFSVERPDGSNFTLKIRSTKLEDSAMYFCASSEGLVSYNEQFFGPGTRLTVL.

This clonotype is a singleton in its sample. The J gene is TRBJ2-1, the V gene TRBV5-1; D perhaps matches TRBD1 (6 bases). Germline CDR1 SGHRS, CDR2 YFSETQ. The V end lost 3 bases, the J end lost 5 bases, and 9 bases lay between the germline ends. The CDR3 covers 13 residues. CDR3 nucleotide sequence: TGCGCCAGCAGCTCCGGACAGCACAATGAGCAGTTCTTC. This gives the protein CASSSGQHNEQFF.

This clonotype was seen just once. The chain uses TRBV24-1 and TRBJ2-2; 15 bases align to TRBD2. The trim removed 3 bases at V and 3 bases at J, leaving 10 bases unmatched. CDR1 and CDR2 (germline): KGHDR, SFDVKD. The CDR3 totals 20 residues. The CDR3 bases are TGTGCCACCAGTGATGCCCTCGGACTAGCGGGAGGGCCGTACACCGGGGAGCTGTTTTTT. This codes for CATSDALGLAGGPYTGELFF.

This chain joins TRBV7-6 and TRBJ2-5; D possibly corresponds to TRBD1 (6 bases). Germline-derived CDR1 and CDR2 are SGHVS and FNYEAQ. The ends were cut back, 2 bases at V and 2 bases at J, with 15 bases in the middle. The CDR3 totals 16 residues. CDR3 bases: TGTGCCAGCAGCTTAATCCTCTCCACAGGGCAAGAGACCCAGTACTTC. This gives the protein CASSLILSTGQETQYF.

This clonotype was counted a few times. CDR3 residues: CASSFPSGSGIQETQYF. CDR3 coding DNA: TGTGCCAGCAGTTTCCCATCTGGTAGCGGGATCCAAGAGACCCAGTACTTC. The genes are TRBV28 and TRBJ2-5; 8 bases match TRBD2. V was pared by 3 bases and J by 1 base, with 10 bases of the junction left unmatched. CDR1 is MDHEN and CDR2 is SYDVKM in the germline V gene. CDR3 length equals 17 residues.

This clonotype occurred once. This sequence joins TRBV20-1 and TRBJ2-1; 9 nucleotides agree with TRBD2. The CDR3 has 15 amino acids. Germline CDR1 reads DFQATT; CDR2 reads SNEGSKA (reference sequence). J was trimmed by 6 bases and V by 6 bases; bases with no gene match: 12. DNA of the CDR3: TGCAGTGCCCCCCTAGCGGGATGGGAGATCAATGAGCAGTTCTTC. Its translation: CSAPLAGWEINEQFF.

This chain connects TRBV20-1 to TRBJ1-4, with 9 bases lining up with TRBD1. V lost 5 bases to trimming and J lost 8 bases; unmatched junction nucleotides: 6. Germline CDR1 DFQATT, CDR2 SNEGSKA (reference sequence). The CDR3 has 13 amino acids. The CDR3 sequence: CSASTGGREKLFF. The DNA for the CDR3 is TGCAGTGCTTCCACAGGGGGCAGGGAAAAACTGTTTTTT.

About this clonotype: One end of the junction varies from germline; a read error may be responsible. This sequence joins TRBV20-1 and TRBJ2-7, with TRBD2 matching over 12 bases. TRBJ2-5 matches the DNA end more closely, so the J call is doubtful. Germline V gene sequence: CDR1 DFQATT, CDR2 SNEGSKA (reference sequence). The CDR3 runs 14 residues. The DNA for the CDR3 is TGCAGTGCCGTGGGACTAGCGGGTCAAGGGACCCAGTACTTC. It codes for CSAVGLAGQGTQYF.

The chain is built from TRBV20-1 and TRBJ2-3; 9 bases map to TRBD2. From germline, CDR1 is DFQATT and CDR2 SNEGSKA (reference sequence). The V segment lost 6 bases and the J segment 3 bases; nucleotides outside the gene matches: 4. This CDR3 is 13 amino acids long. In DNA form, the CDR3 reads TGCAGTGCAATAGCGGGAGAAACAGATACGCAGTATTTT. Encoded protein: CSAIAGETDTQYF.

The chain carries TRBV5-6 and TRBJ1-1; perhaps TRBD1 as D (5 bases). Germline loops: CDR1 SGHDT, CDR2 YYEEEE. The CDR3 extends over 14 amino acids. Trimming removed 2 bases at V and 0 bases at J, with 8 bases between. The CDR3 spells CASSFGGVNTEAFF. The CDR3, as DNA: TGTGCCAGCAGCTTCGGAGGGGTGAACACTGAAGCTTTCTTT.

This clonotype came up once. CDR3 in DNA: TGCAGCGGCCGATATGCCCGGGAGACCCAGTACTTC. Translated, it gives CSGRYARETQYF. V and J are TRBV29-1 and TRBJ2-5; D is ambiguous. Trimming left V 7 bases short and J 5 bases short, with 14 bases between. The V gene's germline CDR1 is SQVTM and CDR2 ANQGSEA. The CDR3 runs 12 residues.

The chain uses TRBV20-1 and TRBJ1-1; weak D call: TRBD1 (6 bases). The V end lost 6 bases, the J end lost 6 bases, and 20 bases lay between the germline ends. The CDR3 runs 14 residues. Germline V gene sequence: CDR1 DFQATT, CDR2 SNEGSKA (reference sequence). Here the CDR3 reads CSATELTGSAEAFF. As DNA, the CDR3 is TGCAGTGCAACCGAATTGACAGGCAGTGCTGAAGCTTTCTTT.

The chain links TRBV4-2 to TRBJ2-5; D might be TRBD2 (6 bases). This CDR3 comprises 15 residues. From germline, CDR1 is LGHNA and CDR2 YNFKEQ. V lost 0 bases and J lost 3, with 11 bases in between. CDR3: CASSQDDRREETQYF. DNA of the CDR3: TGTGCCAGCAGCCAAGATGATAGGAGGGAAGAGACCCAGTACTTC.

This clonotype turned up a few times. The gene calls are TRBV9 and TRBJ2-7; D may match TRBD1 or TRBD2 (5 bases each). CDR1 and CDR2 (germline): SGDLS, YYNGEE. The CDR3 consists of 21 residues. V was trimmed by 3 bases and J by 2 bases, leaving 33 bases between them. The CDR3 DNA reads as TGTGCCAGCAGCGATGGACCAGGCTCGGGACGGTCCTCGTATTCTACCTACGAGCAGTACTTC. This encodes CASSDGPGSGRSSYSTYEQYF.

The chain links TRBV6-2 or TRBV6-3 to TRBJ2-1, with 10 bases fitting TRBD2. The CDR3 is 13 residues long. Germline-derived CDR1 and CDR2 are MNHEY and SVGEGT. The V and J ends lost 7 bases and 6 bases, in that order; junction bases with no gene match: 3. CDR3: CASNSGRANEQFF. As DNA, the CDR3 is TGTGCCAGCAACAGCGGGAGGGCCAATGAGCAGTTCTTC.

This clonotype has more than one count but fewer than ten. The gene calls are TRBV6-1 and TRBJ1-2; D remains ambiguous. The germline V and J ends were trimmed by 1 base and 4 bases, with 7 bases remaining between them. This CDR3 is built from 13 residues. Germline V gene lookup returns CDR1 MNHNS and CDR2 SASEGT. This CDR3 is CASSEGGPYGYTF. CDR3 nucleotides: TGTGCCAGCAGTGAAGGTGGACCCTATGGCTACACCTTC.

This sequence joins TRBV11-2 and TRBJ2-3; D call uncertain. Trimming took 2 bases from V and 4 from J, leaving 10 bases between them. The germline V gene encodes CDR1 SGHAT and CDR2 FQNNGV. The CDR3 spans 14 residues. The CDR3 loop reads CASSLSSVADTQYF. The CDR3 nucleotides are TGTGCCAGCAGCTTATCCAGCGTAGCAGATACGCAGTATTTT.

The sample holds a few counts of this clonotype. The CDR3 nucleotides are TGTGCCAGCAGCCCCGGTGGGACGGGAGGAAAACTGTTTTTT. Translation: CASSPGGTGGKLFF. The chain has TRBV7-9 and TRBJ1-4, with D maybe TRBD1 (5 bases). The CDR3 loop spans 14 amino acids. Trimming shortened V by 5 bases and J by 10 bases, and 17 bases separated the two germline ends. The germline V gene encodes CDR1 SEHNR and CDR2 FQNEAQ (reference sequence). The complete variable domain, with remaining parts taken from reference TRBV7-9 and TRBJ1-4, reads DTGVSQNPRHKITKRGQNVTFRCDPISEHNRLYWYRQTLGQGPEFLTYFQNEAQLEKSRLLSDRFSAERPKGSFSTLEIQRTEQGDSAMYLCASSPGGTGGKLFFGSGTQLSVL.

The V call is TRBV7-9, the J call TRBJ2-3, with D perhaps TRBD2 (6 bases). The length of the CDR3 is 16 residues. Trimming shortened V by 5 bases and J by 5 bases, and 20 bases separated the two germline ends. CDR1 is SEHNR, CDR2 FQNEAQ, per germline (reference sequence). CDR3: CASSNLPEGEGDTQYF. The CDR3 DNA sequence: TGTGCCAGCAGCAATCTGCCGGAGGGCGAGGGAGATACGCAGTATTTT.

CDR3 sequence (DNA): TGTGCCAGCAGCTCCAGGACTCGGGGATTCACAGATACGCAGTATTTT. Amino acid sequence: CASSSRTRGFTDTQYF. The chain employs TRBV7-2 and TRBJ2-3, with D possibly matching TRBD2 (5 bases). V was pared by 4 bases and J by 2 bases, with 16 bases between. This CDR3 contains 16 residues. Germline assignment: CDR1 SGHTA and CDR2 FQGNSA.

This clonotype occurred a few times. This sequence joins TRBV12-3 or TRBV12-4 and TRBJ2-7; 7 nucleotides align to TRBD2. The J segment lost 7 bases and the V segment lost 6 bases, leaving 15 bases of the junction unmatched. The CDR3 runs 15 residues. CDR3: CASSQGLAERDEQYF. CDR3 in DNA: TGTGCCAGCAGCCAGGGCCTAGCGGAGCGGGATGAGCAGTACTTC.

This chain joins TRBV4-1 and TRBJ2-5; TRBD2 aligns across 10 bases. This CDR3 comprises 16 residues. Germline trimming cut 4 bases from V and 11 bases from J; bases unmatched to any gene: 16. CDR1 is MGHRA and CDR2 is YSYEKL in the germline V gene. The CDR3 bases are TGCGCCAGCAGCCCTCGTGCTAGCGGGAGTTTCAATGAGCAGTACTTC. Residues: CASSPRASGSFNEQYF.

CDR3 sequence reads: CASSLTGGISGNTIYF. Written as DNA, the CDR3 is TGCGCCAGCAGCCTGACAGGGGGCATCTCTGGAAACACCATATATTTT. The chain employs TRBV5-1 and TRBJ1-3, with 10 bases that match TRBD1. V lost 4 bases to trimming and J lost 0 bases; unmatched junction nucleotides: 4. Germline V gene data show CDR1 as SGHRS and CDR2 as YFSETQ. This CDR3 has 16 amino acids.

This clonotype was recorded a few times. The chain combines TRBV28 with TRBJ2-7; possible D gene TRBD1, 6 bases. Per the germline V gene, CDR1 is MDHEN and CDR2 is SYDVKM. V was pared by 2 bases and J by 3 bases, with 20 bases between. The CDR3 consists of 17 residues. For the CDR3, the DNA is TGTGCCAGCAGTTTACCCAGACAGGACGGGCGCATCTACGAGCAGTACTTC. Translation gives CASSLPRQDGRIYEQYF.

As for this clonotype: The junction and the germline gene differ at one end; a read error may be behind it. The genes are TRBV6-5 and TRBJ1-1; no firm D call. CDR1 MNHEY and CDR2 SVGAGI come from the germline V gene. The CDR3 covers 14 residues. The CDR3 DNA reads TGTACCAGCTGCCTAACCCAACCGGACGCTGAAGCTTTCTTT. Translating it yields CTSCLTQPDAEAFF.

J is TRBJ2-1 and V is TRBV20-1; 9 nucleotides agree with TRBD2. The CDR3 is made up of 16 amino acids. CDR1 DFQATT and CDR2 SNEGSKA come from the germline V gene (reference sequence). With 0 bases clipped from V and 6 bases from J, the junction kept 9 bases outside the gene matches. The CDR3 region has the DNA TGCAGTGCTAGAGATCTTGGCGGGAGGGCCGGCAATGAGCAGTTCTTC. It translates to CSARDLGGRAGNEQFF.

The chain combines TRBV6-5 with TRBJ2-1; 10 positions match TRBD2. Unmatched junction bases numbered 17, after V lost 4 bases and J lost 5 bases. The length of the CDR3 is 19 residues. Germline CDR1 and CDR2: MNHEY and SVGAGI. Written as DNA, the CDR3 is TGTGCCAGCAGTTGGAGGATGGGGGTAGCGGGGGGCCTTGACAATGAGCAGTTCTTC. It specifies CASSWRMGVAGGLDNEQFF.

The chain's CDR3 is CASSLNQNQETQYF. CDR3 nucleotide sequence: TGCGCCAGCAGCTTGAACCAAAACCAAGAGACCCAGTACTTC. The rearrangement joins TRBV5-1 to TRBJ2-5, with D unresolved. V lost 1 base and J 0 bases, leaving 7 bases between the germline ends. The germline V gene has CDR1 SGHRS and CDR2 YFSETQ. This CDR3 is built from 14 residues.

There are a few counts of this clonotype. The chain recombines TRBV9 with TRBJ2-3, with D uncertain. Germline values: CDR1 SGDLS, CDR2 YYNGEE. V was trimmed by 3 bases and J by 6 bases, leaving 11 bases between them. This CDR3 is built from 13 residues. In DNA form, the CDR3 reads TGTGCCAGCAGCGCCGCTTTTAGCGATACGCAGTATTTT. Its translation: CASSAAFSDTQYF. The whole variable domain, remainder taken from reference TRBV9 and TRBJ2-3, is DSGVTQTPKHLITATGQRVTLRCSPRSGDLSVYWYQQSLDQGLQFLIQYYNGEERAKGNILERFSAQQFPDLHSELNLSSLELGDSALYFCASSAAFSDTQYFGPGTRLTVL.

This clonotype has just a few counts. The V and J genes are TRBV27 and TRBJ2-1, with a weak D call TRBD1 (5 bases). The V end was cut by 1 base, the J end by 9 bases, with 10 bases between. The CDR3 runs 13 residues. Germline CDR1 MNHEY, CDR2 SMNVEV (reference sequence). The CDR3 region is CASSLLGQGEQFF. DNA of the CDR3: TGTGCCAGCAGTTTATTAGGCCAGGGTGAGCAGTTCTTC.

For the CDR3, the DNA is TGCGCCAGCAAAGAGATAGTGAGCTCCTACAATGAGCAGTACTTC. Its protein is CASKEIVSSYNEQYF. The V and J genes are TRBV5-1 and TRBJ2-1; D not resolved. Gene TRBJ2-7 matches the end of the DNA better, so the J call may be wrong. The CDR3 loop spans 15 amino acids. In germline, CDR1 is SGHRS, CDR2 YFSETQ.